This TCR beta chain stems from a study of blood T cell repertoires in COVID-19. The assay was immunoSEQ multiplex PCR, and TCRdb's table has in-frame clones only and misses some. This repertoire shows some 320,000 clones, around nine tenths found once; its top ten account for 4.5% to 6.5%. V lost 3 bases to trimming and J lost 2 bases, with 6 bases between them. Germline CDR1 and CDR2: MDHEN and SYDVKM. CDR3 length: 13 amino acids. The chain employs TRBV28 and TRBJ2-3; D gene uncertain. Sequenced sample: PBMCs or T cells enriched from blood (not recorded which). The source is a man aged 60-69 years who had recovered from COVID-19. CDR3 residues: CASSLAHTDTQYF. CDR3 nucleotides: TGTGCCAGCAGTTTGGCCCACACAGATACGCAGTATTTT.